These T cell receptor beta chains were read from a single sample in a study of T cells in Graves' hyperthyroidism and ophthalmopathy. TCRdb fed the multiplex PCR reads into MiXCR, producing one record per CDR3 protein. This sample has around 520,000 distinct CDR3 sequences, with around 15% found just once. Sequencing was performed on blood. The receptors derive from a woman aged 40 to 50 with Graves' hyperthyroidism. CDR3s include the opening cysteine and the closing phenylalanine or tryptophan. Clone size is not always given. Where it is, it says once, few, many or a class for expanded clones.

TRBV19	TRBJ2-1	few	CASSISGRYTYNEQFF
TRBV6-2/TRBV6-3	TRBJ1-4	many	CASREDRANEKLFF
TRBV5-5	TRBJ2-1	many	CASSYWPGQSSYNEQFF
TRBV27	TRBJ1-2	many	CASSFYGGTDYTF
TRBV12-3/TRBV12-4	TRBJ2-4	-	CASSTIGGRLNIQYF
TRBV3-1	TRBJ1-3	-	CASSPTATGNTIYF
TRBV24-1	TRBJ2-1	many	CATSDDNSGKDNEQFF
TRBV28	TRBJ2-7	few	CASSFTRGQGLFYEQYF
TRBV28	TRBJ2-7	-	CASSLFLRGEQYF
TRBV29-1	TRBJ1-1	-	CSVAGTGSGLDTEAFF